A single sample is the source of the 27 T cell receptor beta chains below, sequenced in a study of T cell repertoires in cytomegalovirus infection. TCRdb passed the reads through MiXCR, listing each CDR3 protein once. This sample has about 260,000 distinct CDR3 sequences, with about 13% found just once. The material sequenced was PBMCs. All receptors come from a human donor in good health (CMV status not recorded). Some clones in this sample may be carry-over from other donors' samples.

This clonotype has at least ten counts. This chain uses TRBV7-2 with TRBJ1-6; D gene ambiguous. The germline V gene has CDR1 SGHTA and CDR2 FQGNSA. V lost 1 base to trimming and J lost 7 bases, with 8 bases between them. The CDR3 contains 14 residues. CDR3 nucleotides: TGTGCCAGCAGCTTAGGGACTGAAAATTCACCCCTCCACTTT. Residues: CASSLGTENSPLHF. The variable domain in full, completed from reference TRBV7-2 and TRBJ1-6, reads GAGVSQSPSNKVTEKGKDVELRCDPISGHTALYWYRQSLGQGLEFLIYFQGNSAPDKSGLPSDRFSAERTGGSVSTLTIQRTQQEDSAVYLCASSLGTENSPLHFGNGTRLTVT.

This clonotype occurred a few times. The V and J genes are TRBV19 and TRBJ1-1, with D perhaps TRBD1 (5 bases). The CDR3 extends over 15 amino acids. V shed 4 bases and J shed 2 bases, with 14 bases lying between them. From germline, CDR1 is LNHDA and CDR2 SQIVND (reference sequence). DNA for the CDR3: TGTGCCAGTAGTACCCGGACACAATTAAACACTGAAGCTTTCTTT. Amino acids: CASSTRTQLNTEAFF.

This clonotype was counted a few times. The V call is TRBV5-4, the J call TRBJ2-5, with a weak D call TRBD2 (6 bases). The CDR3 is 14 residues long. Germline loops: CDR1 SGHNT, CDR2 YYREEE (reference sequence). V was pared by 5 bases and J by 0 bases, with 11 bases between. CDR3 sequence: CASSGAGYQETQYF. In nucleotides, the CDR3 is TGTGCCAGCAGTGGGGCGGGGTACCAAGAGACCCAGTACTTC.

This rearrangement joins TRBV5-1 to TRBJ2-5, with 9 bases aligning to TRBD1. This CDR3 spans 16 amino acids. The V segment lost 2 bases and the J segment 2 bases; nucleotides outside the gene matches: 7. Germline V gene lookup returns CDR1 SGHRS and CDR2 YFSETQ. Here the CDR3 reads CASSFTDRGDQETQYF. In DNA, the CDR3 is TGCGCCAGCAGCTTTACTGACAGGGGGGATCAAGAGACCCAGTACTTC. The whole variable domain, filled in from reference TRBV5-1 and TRBJ2-5, reads KAGVTQTPRYLIKTRGQQVTLSCSPISGHRSVSWYQQTPGQGLQFLFEYFSETQRNKGNFPGRFSGRQFSNSRSEMNVSTLELGDSALYLCASSFTDRGDQETQYFGPGTRLLVL.

This clonotype was detected many times. The gene calls are TRBV12-3 or TRBV12-4 and TRBJ2-6, with no clear D. The CDR3 consists of 15 residues. Between the trimmed V and J ends, which lost 5 bases and 0 bases, there was a span of 8 bases. CDR3 nucleotides: TGTGCCAGCAGTCTACACAGCTCTGGGGCCAACGTCCTGACTTTC. It translates to CASSLHSSGANVLTF.

J is TRBJ2-7 and V is TRBV4-1; 12 bases align to TRBD2. J was trimmed by 5 bases and V by 4 bases; bases with no gene match: 3. In germline, CDR1 is MGHRA, CDR2 YSYEKL. This CDR3 comprises 14 residues. The CDR3: CASSPLAGGDEQYF. In DNA, the CDR3 is TGCGCCAGCAGCCCCCTAGCGGGAGGGGACGAGCAGTACTTC.

This clonotype showed up many times. The chain combines TRBV19 with TRBJ2-7; D might be TRBD1 (7 bases). The CDR3 contains 15 residues. Trimming took off 7 bases at V and 3 bases at J, with 19 bases between the two ends. Per germline, CDR1 LNHDA and CDR2 SQIVND (reference sequence). The CDR3 DNA follows: TGTGCCAGTACTAAAAGGGGGCAGGAGGGCTACGAGCAGTACTTC. Its translation is CASTKRGQEGYEQYF.

This clonotype was seen at least ten times. The chain couples TRBV15 to TRBJ2-7, with D perhaps matching TRBD1 (6 bases). V lost 4 bases, J lost 0 bases, and 13 bases lay in between. The CDR3 is 15 residues long. Germline V gives CDR1 LNHNV, CDR2 YYDKDF (reference sequence). The CDR3 loop reads CATSIAGDTSYEQYF. In DNA form, the CDR3 reads TGTGCCACCAGCATCGCCGGGGACACCTCCTACGAGCAGTACTTC.

The rearrangement uses TRBV12-3 or TRBV12-4 and TRBJ1-1, with D uncertain. The CDR3 length is 14 residues. V lost 8 bases to trimming and J lost 5 bases, with 18 bases between them. CDR3 protein: CASSPLSGRTEAFF. The DNA for the CDR3 is TGTGCCAGCTCCCCCCTCAGCGGGAGGACTGAAGCTTTCTTT.

There are many counts of this clonotype. This chain uses TRBV7-3 with TRBJ2-7, with 10 bases lining up with TRBD1. Per germline, CDR1 SGHTA and CDR2 FQGTGA. The CDR3 spans 14 residues. With V trimmed by 4 bases and J by 3 bases, 3 bases remained unmatched. CDR3 loop: CASSWGQGNYEQYF. The CDR3, as DNA: TGTGCCAGCAGCTGGGGACAGGGGAACTACGAGCAGTACTTC.

This clonotype was detected only a few times. The chain combines TRBV4-2 with TRBJ2-1, with 7 bases that match TRBD2. Germline V gene lookup returns CDR1 LGHNA and CDR2 YNFKEQ. This CDR3 region has 15 residues. Trimming took 0 bases from V and 8 from J; bases not matched to a gene: 7. This chain's CDR3 is CASSQETSYVDEQFF. CDR3 DNA: TGTGCCAGCAGCCAAGAGACTAGCTACGTAGATGAGCAGTTCTTC.

This clonotype was counted ten times or more. The chain combines TRBV7-6 with TRBJ1-4; a weak D match, TRBD1 (6 bases). Germline CDR1 and CDR2: SGHVS and FNYEAQ. The CDR3 totals 14 residues. V was trimmed by 0 bases and J by 8 bases, leaving 10 bases between them. CDR3 coding DNA: TGTGCCAGCAGCTTAGCCACAGGGAGCGAAAAACTGTTTTTT. Encoded protein: CASSLATGSEKLFF.

The chain joins TRBV19 to TRBJ1-1; D gene ambiguous. This CDR3 region has 13 residues. The V and J ends lost 3 bases and 1 base respectively, with 6 bases between them. The germline CDR1 and CDR2 sequences are LNHDA and SQIVND (reference sequence). The CDR3 bases are TGTGCCAGTAGTATGCAGAGGAACACTGAAGCTTTCTTT. Protein sequence: CASSMQRNTEAFF.

This clonotype was observed at least ten times. This chain joins TRBV2 and TRBJ2-2; possibly TRBD2 for D (5 bases). CDR3 length equals 16 residues. V lost 5 bases, J lost 6 bases, and 19 bases lay in between. Germline V lookup: CDR1 SNHLY, CDR2 FYNNEI. The CDR3 reads CASSQTGFGSAGELFF. CDR3 sequence (DNA): TGTGCCAGCAGTCAGACCGGGTTCGGTAGCGCCGGGGAGCTGTTTTTT. The variable domain in full, completed from reference TRBV2 and TRBJ2-2, reads EPEVTQTPSHQVTQMGQEVILRCVPISNHLYFYWYRQILGQKVEFLVSFYNNEISEKSEIFDDQFSVERPDGSNFTLKIRSTKLEDSAMYFCASSQTGFGSAGELFFGEGSRLTVL.

This clonotype occurred many times. This chain connects TRBV11-2 to TRBJ2-3, with D maybe TRBD2 (7 bases). The V gene lost 0 bases and the J gene lost 0 bases, with 13 bases spanning the gap. The CDR3 sequence is 17 residues long. Germline V CDR1 and CDR2: SGHAT, FQNNGV. In DNA, the CDR3 is TGTGCCAGCAGCTTAGAGGGTCGGGGGGCGAGCACAGATACGCAGTATTTT. Translating it yields CASSLEGRGASTDTQYF.

This clonotype appeared many times. This chain connects TRBV7-2 to TRBJ2-7, with 7 bases fitting TRBD1. Germline-derived CDR1 and CDR2 are SGHTA and FQGNSA. V was clipped by 3 bases and J by 3 bases; unmatched bases: 2. This CDR3 is 13 amino acids long. CDR3 DNA: TGTGCCAGCAGCTTCTCAGGGGGCTACGAGCAGTACTTC. The encoded protein is CASSFSGGYEQYF. The full variable domain, in which reference TRBV7-2 and TRBJ2-7 provide the parts outside the CDR3, is GAGVSQSPSNKVTEKGKDVELRCDPISGHTALYWYRQSLGQGLEFLIYFQGNSAPDKSGLPSDRFSAERTGGSVSTLTIQRTQQEDSAVYLCASSFSGGYEQYFGPGTRLTVT.

The chain recombines TRBV20-1 with TRBJ2-3; no clear D. CDR3 size: 11 residues. The V gene lost 4 bases and the J gene lost 5 bases, with 7 bases spanning the gap. Germline CDR1 DFQATT, CDR2 SNEGSKA (reference sequence). The chain's CDR3 is CSATEGDTQYF. The CDR3 coding sequence is TGCAGTGCTACGGAAGGAGATACGCAGTATTTT.

The rearrangement uses TRBV5-1 and TRBJ1-2; 7 bases are a match to TRBD1. V gave up 2 bases and J gave up 2 bases; unmatched junction bases: 12. CDR1 and CDR2 from the germline V gene are SGHRS and YFSETQ. The CDR3 is 17 amino acids. The CDR3 protein is CASSLTGQTEGNYGYTF. DNA of the CDR3: TGCGCCAGCAGCTTAACGGGACAGACTGAAGGAAACTATGGCTACACCTTC. The full variable domain, in which reference TRBV5-1 and TRBJ1-2 provide the parts outside the CDR3, is KAGVTQTPRYLIKTRGQQVTLSCSPISGHRSVSWYQQTPGQGLQFLFEYFSETQRNKGNFPGRFSGRQFSNSRSEMNVSTLELGDSALYLCASSLTGQTEGNYGYTFGSGTRLTVV.

This clonotype was observed many times. V gene TRBV7-3 combines with J gene TRBJ2-1; the D gene is possibly TRBD1 (6 bases). The germline gives CDR1 SGHTA, CDR2 FQGTGA. This CDR3 contains 16 residues. Trimming took off 8 bases at V and 5 bases at J, with 22 bases between the two ends. CDR3 sequence: CASSMFGTNHDNEQFF. Here the CDR3 DNA reads TGTGCCAGCTCGATGTTTGGGACAAACCACGACAATGAGCAGTTCTTC.

This chain uses TRBV7-9 with TRBJ2-1; tentatively, D is TRBD2 (6 bases). The V and J ends lost 5 bases and 11 bases respectively, with 16 bases between them. Germline lookup yields CDR1 SEHNR and CDR2 FQNEAQ (reference sequence). This CDR3 comprises 13 residues. The CDR3 reads CASSPLGGSKQFF. The CDR3 region has the DNA TGTGCCAGCAGCCCACTTGGAGGGTCAAAGCAGTTCTTC.

This clonotype showed up many times. V gene TRBV7-2 combines with J gene TRBJ2-7; TRBD2 matches at 7 bases. The CDR3 consists of 13 residues. Trimming removed 1 base from V and 3 bases from J; junction bases left unmatched: 0. The germline V gene has CDR1 SGHTA and CDR2 FQGNSA. CDR3 DNA: TGTGCCAGCAGCTTAGGCGGGGGCTACGAGCAGTACTTC. It encodes CASSLGGGYEQYF.

This clonotype was counted many times. V and J are TRBV27 and TRBJ1-2; TRBD1 aligns across 10 bases. The trim removed 2 bases at V and 2 bases at J, leaving 5 bases unmatched. CDR3 size: 16 residues. Germline lookup yields CDR1 MNHEY and CDR2 SMNVEV (reference sequence). In nucleotides, the CDR3 is TGTGCCAGCAGTTTAAAGGGACAGGGGACGAACTATGGCTACACCTTC. Translating it yields CASSLKGQGTNYGYTF.

This clonotype appeared many times. The chain joins TRBV7-2 to TRBJ2-3; 11 bases agree with TRBD2. The J segment lost 4 bases and the V segment lost 6 bases, leaving 9 bases of the junction unmatched. Germline CDR1 SGHTA, CDR2 FQGNSA. There are 16 residues in the CDR3. This CDR3 is CASSSRGTSGPDTQYF. CDR3 nucleotides: TGTGCCAGCAGTTCTCGAGGGACTAGCGGCCCAGATACGCAGTATTTT.

Ten or more counts support this clonotype. At one boundary the junction diverges from the germline segment, which might be a read error. The chain combines TRBV7-2 with TRBJ1-1; D is perhaps TRBD1 (5 bases). CDR3 length: 14 amino acids. Germline V gene data show CDR1 as SGHTA and CDR2 as FQGNSA. The CDR3 is CASSPHVGGVGLAF. The CDR3 DNA sequence: TGTGCCAGCAGCCCGCATGTGGGGGGGGTGGGTTTAGCTTTT.

This clonotype has only a few counts. The chain carries TRBV29-1 and TRBJ1-1; 7 bases align to TRBD1. Germline trimming cut 7 bases from V and 0 bases from J; bases unmatched to any gene: 8. The CDR3 loop spans 14 amino acids. Germline CDR1 is SQVTM and CDR2 is ANQGSEA. Here the CDR3 reads CSAPRGTVNTEAFF. The CDR3 nucleotides read TGCAGCGCTCCCAGGGGGACAGTGAACACTGAAGCTTTCTTT. Full variable domain (rest looked up from reference TRBV29-1 and TRBJ1-1): SAVISQKPSRDICQRGTSLTIQCQVDSQVTMMFWYRQQPGQSLTLIATANQGSEATYESGFVIDKFPISRPNLTFSTLTVSNMSPEDSSIYLCSAPRGTVNTEAFFGQGTRLTVV.

V is TRBV28 and J is TRBJ1-5; perhaps TRBD1 as D (5 bases). The CDR3 totals 13 residues. With 7 bases removed from V and 6 bases from J, the gap between germline ends came to 13 bases. Per the germline V gene, CDR1 is MDHEN and CDR2 is SYDVKM. CDR3 region: CASISGGGQPQHF. In nucleotides, the CDR3 is TGTGCCAGCATTTCCGGGGGGGGTCAGCCCCAGCATTTT.

The V gene is TRBV7-6, the J gene TRBJ1-1, with D possibly being TRBD1 (5 bases). This CDR3 has 14 amino acids. The germline V gene has CDR1 SGHVS and CDR2 FNYEAQ. The germline V and J ends were trimmed by 3 bases and 3 bases, with 11 bases remaining between them. The CDR3 nucleotides read TGTGCCAGCAGCTTCGGGGGGGGGGACACTGAAGCTTTCTTT. Protein: CASSFGGGDTEAFF. The full variable domain, rest sourced from reference TRBV7-6 and TRBJ1-1, is GAGVSQSPRYKVTKRGQDVALRCDPISGHVSLYWYRQALGQGPEFLTYFNYEAQQDKSGLPNDRFSAERPEGSISTLTIQRTEQRDSAMYRCASSFGGGDTEAFFGQGTRLTVV.